In its sample, the clone carrying this T cell receptor (beta chain) was seen many times. What it binds is not known. This specimen belongs to a study of CD8 T cells in ankylosing spondylitis. Study-level findings and limits: Disease-linked clones were CD8+ and relatively rare in peripheral blood. Certain motif variants had earlier been reported in reactive arthritis synovial fluid and blood. Disease-linked clones reportedly showed significant enrichment in matched ankylosing spondylitis synovial fluid. Roughly eight highly homologous variants made up a TCR beta motif that seemed to typify ankylosing spondylitis blood.

Quantitative 5'-RACE with molecular barcodes generated TCR beta libraries. A single record per CDR3 protein comes from TCRdb applying MiXCR to the 5' RACE reads. Of about 330,000 distinct CDR3 sequences listed, around 8% are singletons. This sequence originates from a male donor with ankylosing spondylitis. Sequencing was done on a sample of blood, either unsorted or a sorted T cell fraction (not recorded which).

The CDR3 coding sequence is TGTGCCAGCAGATTTACTAGCGGACAGATCTACGAGCAGTACTTC. Protein: CASRFTSGQIYEQYF. The rearrangement links TRBV27 to TRBJ2-7; TRBD2 matches 8 bases. The CDR3 is made up of 15 amino acids. Germline V lookup: CDR1 MNHEY, CDR2 SMNVEV (reference sequence). Germline trimming cut 6 bases from V and 3 bases from J; bases unmatched to any gene: 10.